This TCR beta chain was sequenced in a study of blood T cells in healthy people across ages. For this clonotype: As yet, its antigen is unknown.

Study-wide findings and caveats: Across the age range, TCR beta diversity per million T cells fell in a roughly linear way. Unsorted PBMCs ruled out conclusive naive versus antigen-experienced comparison.

A second 7 to 11 cycle PCR used barcoded and J-beta primers. Researchers report that a template-switch adaptor with 12 random nucleotides tagged each cDNA molecule. TCRdb used MiXCR to reprocess the 5' RACE reads, holding one entry per CDR3 protein. The table has around 1.5 million distinct CDR3 sequences, approximately 40% seen once. The germline V gene encodes CDR1 MNHNS and CDR2 SASEGT. With 5 bases clipped from V and 3 bases from J, the junction kept 12 bases outside the gene matches. The CDR3 totals 16 residues. The source of this sequence is a woman younger than 30 in good health. J is TRBJ2-7 and V is TRBV6-1; TRBD1 matches 8 bases. The sample consisted of blood. The CDR3 DNA follows: TGTGCCAGCAGTCGATCCCTGACAGGGGTAAGCTACGAGCAGTACTTC. This gives the protein CASSRSLTGVSYEQYF.